Shown below are 28 T cell receptor beta chains from a single sample sequenced in a study of blood T cells in healthy people across ages. Then a second PCR, running roughly 6 to 12 cycles, was carried out with a sample-barcoded 5' primer and a J-beta primer mix. TCRdb independently ran MiXCR on the 5' RACE reads; one entry per CDR3 protein. The table includes approximately 1.5 million distinct CDR3 sequences, roughly 43% detected once. The material sequenced was blood. These receptors were collected from a woman between 18 and 30 years old in good health.

This clonotype was detected once. The chain joins TRBV4-3 to TRBJ2-2, with 8 bases identical to TRBD1. This CDR3 has 17 residues. Germline V CDR1 and CDR2: LGHNA, YSLEER. V trimming: 0 bases; J trimming: 5 bases; junction bases outside the gene matches: 8. For the CDR3, the DNA is TGCGCCAGCAGCCAAGATCCAGCCAGGGGGCTTACCGGGGAGCTGTTTTTT. It encodes CASSQDPARGLTGELFF.

The chain has TRBV4-1 and TRBJ2-1; the match to TRBD2 covers 8 bases. Germline V gene sequence: CDR1 MGHRA, CDR2 YSYEKL. CDR3 length equals 15 residues. Unmatched junction bases numbered 9, after V lost 5 bases and J lost 6 bases. The CDR3 DNA sequence: TGCGCCAGCAGCTTACTAGCGGCCCCTGGCAATGAGCAGTTCTTC. Protein: CASSLLAAPGNEQFF.

The chain uses TRBV7-2 and TRBJ1-5; the match to TRBD1 covers 7 bases. The CDR3 has 15 residues. Germline V gives CDR1 SGHTA, CDR2 FQGNSA. With 3 bases clipped from V and 1 base from J, the junction kept 3 bases outside the gene matches. Here the CDR3 reads CASSLGQSSNQPQHF. The CDR3 DNA reads as TGTGCCAGCAGCTTGGGACAGTCAAGCAATCAGCCCCAGCATTTT.

The chain employs TRBV6-2 or TRBV6-3 and TRBJ2-3, with 7 bases lining up with TRBD1. CDR1 and CDR2 (germline): MNHEY, SVGEGT. Trimming took 2 bases from V and 1 from J; bases not matched to a gene: 6. The CDR3 sequence is 16 residues long. CDR3 nucleotide sequence: TGTGCCAGCAGTTACGCGACAGGGATCCGCACAGATACGCAGTATTTT. It codes for CASSYATGIRTDTQYF.

Of note for this clonotype: A much larger clone differs from this one at a single base, so this may be a read error. The chain couples TRBV4-1 to TRBJ2-1; 11 bases are a match to TRBD2. Germline CDR1 is MGHRA and CDR2 is YSYEKL. The V and J ends lost 4 bases and 6 bases, in that order; junction bases with no gene match: 5. The CDR3 is 15 amino acids. This CDR3 is CASSPGLAALNEQFF. The CDR3 DNA follows: TGCGCCAGCAGCCCGGGACTAGCGGCCCTCAATGAGCAGTTCTTC.

The J gene is TRBJ2-1, the V gene TRBV30; 8 nucleotides match TRBD1. The junction had 1 base not matched to a gene; V was cut back by 6 bases and J by 3 bases. Germline CDR1 is GTSNPN and CDR2 is SVGIG (reference sequence). The CDR3 totals 12 residues. CDR3: CACDRGYNEQFF. The CDR3 nucleotides read TGTGCCTGTGACAGGGGCTACAATGAGCAGTTCTTC.

The chain employs TRBV29-1 and TRBJ2-3; 10 positions agree with TRBD2. CDR3 size: 14 residues. CDR1 and CDR2 (germline): SQVTM, ANQGSEA. The ends lost 3 bases at V and 6 bases at J; junction bases unmatched: 6. This chain's CDR3 is CSVEFSGGFDTQYF. As DNA, the CDR3 is TGCAGCGTTGAGTTTAGCGGGGGGTTTGATACGCAGTATTTT.

This clonotype was seen a handful of times. This rearrangement joins TRBV6-5 to TRBJ2-2; D gene ambiguous. The germline V gene has CDR1 MNHEY and CDR2 SVGAGI. V dropped 2 bases and J dropped 5 bases, with 9 bases sitting between them. The CDR3 runs to 14 residues. The CDR3 DNA reads as TGTGCCAGCAGTTACCGAACAGAAACCGGGGAGCTGTTTTTT. Residues: CASSYRTETGELFF.

The V gene is TRBV29-1, the J gene TRBJ2-3; the D gene is possibly TRBD2 (5 bases). The CDR3 consists of 14 residues. Germline V gene lookup returns CDR1 SQVTM and CDR2 ANQGSEA. V gave up 6 bases and J gave up 4 bases, with 17 bases separating them. The CDR3, as DNA: TGCAGCGTGCGGGTCCGGGCCCGGGCAGATACGCAGTATTTT. This codes for CSVRVRARADTQYF.

This clonotype was seen a few times. The rearrangement links TRBV6-5 to TRBJ1-1; no definite D call. The CDR3 has 15 amino acids. In germline, CDR1 is MNHEY, CDR2 SVGAGI. V lost 0 bases and J 5 bases, leaving 13 bases between the germline ends. The CDR3 DNA is TGTGCCAGCAGTTACTCGCCCGGGGTTGGTACTGAAGCTTTCTTT. It specifies CASSYSPGVGTEAFF.

The CDR3 DNA sequence: TGCGCCAGCAGCTTTGGATCTCCACCTGGCTACACCTTC. It translates to CASSFGSPPGYTF. The rearrangement links TRBV5-1 to TRBJ1-2; D remains ambiguous. The CDR3 is 13 residues long. V lost 2 bases and J lost 7, with 12 bases in between. CDR1 and CDR2 from the germline V gene are SGHRS and YFSETQ.

The V call is TRBV6-5, the J call TRBJ2-2, with D tentatively TRBD1 (6 bases). With 11 bases removed from V and 2 bases from J, the gap between germline ends came to 12 bases. The germline gives CDR1 MNHEY, CDR2 SVGAGI. The CDR3 is 13 residues long. CDR3: CASHRANTGELFF. The CDR3 DNA is TGTGCCTCGCACAGGGCTAACACCGGGGAGCTGTTTTTT.

A note on this clonotype: This may arise from a read error, as a much more abundant clone is one base away. This chain uses TRBV29-1 with TRBJ2-5; D call uncertain. Trimming pared 2 bases from V and 3 bases from J, leaving 1 base between. The CDR3 length is 10 residues. Germline V CDR1 and CDR2: SQVTM, ANQGSEA. CDR3 DNA: TGCAGCGTTGAAAAAGAGACCCAGTACTTC. Protein product: CSVEKETQYF.

The chain links TRBV5-1 to TRBJ2-1; D may be TRBD1 (5 bases). The ends were cut back, 5 bases at V and 5 bases at J, with 17 bases in the middle. Germline CDR1 is SGHRS and CDR2 is YFSETQ. The CDR3 totals 15 residues. DNA for the CDR3: TGCGCCAGCAGTGGTCAGGGCCCCTCTCACAATGAGCAGTTCTTC. Translation gives CASSGQGPSHNEQFF.

This clonotype occurred a few times. J is TRBJ1-2 and V is TRBV6-5; D gene unclear. The V end lost 2 bases, the J end lost 9 bases, and 16 bases lay between the germline ends. This CDR3 spans 14 amino acids. Germline V CDR1 and CDR2: MNHEY, SVGAGI. The CDR3 DNA follows: TGTGCCAGCAGTTACCTGGCGGCCACTTTAAGCTACACCTTC. It translates to CASSYLAATLSYTF.

As to this clonotype: Since a much larger clone is just one base distant, this may be a read error. This sequence joins TRBV5-1 and TRBJ2-3, with D unresolved. This CDR3 has 13 residues. The V end lost 4 bases, the J end lost 1 base, and 7 bases lay between the germline ends. CDR1 is SGHRS and CDR2 is YFSETQ in the germline V gene. DNA for the CDR3: TGCGCCAGCAGCACCACCTGCACAGATACGCAGTATTTT. This translates into CASSTTCTDTQYF.

The V and J genes are TRBV6-5 and TRBJ2-6; D is uncertain. This CDR3 is 13 amino acids long. Trimming removed 6 bases at V and 5 bases at J, with 8 bases between. Germline lookup yields CDR1 MNHEY and CDR2 SVGAGI. The CDR3 sequence: CASSETRANVLTF. The CDR3, as DNA: TGTGCCAGCAGCGAGACGAGGGCCAACGTCCTGACTTTC.

The chain has TRBV9 and TRBJ2-1; unclear D gene. From germline, CDR1 is SGDLS and CDR2 YYNGEE. Trimming pared 0 bases from V and 1 base from J, leaving 8 bases between. The CDR3 covers 15 residues. CDR3 sequence reads: CASSVVGQSYNEQFF. The CDR3, as DNA: TGTGCCAGCAGCGTAGTCGGGCAGTCCTACAATGAGCAGTTCTTC.

J is TRBJ2-1 and V is TRBV4-1; the match to TRBD2 covers 12 bases. Germline V gives CDR1 MGHRA, CDR2 YSYEKL. V trimming: 0 bases; J trimming: 8 bases; junction bases outside the gene matches: 14. The CDR3 totals 19 residues. The CDR3 DNA is TGCGCCAGCAGCCAAGAATCCCCCGATCTAGCGGGGGGGCGTGATGAGCAGTTCTTC. Its protein product is CASSQESPDLAGGRDEQFF.

The chain employs TRBV4-3 and TRBJ2-7; D gene unclear. CDR1 and CDR2 (germline): LGHNA, YSLEER. Trimming removed 0 bases at V and 0 bases at J, with 15 bases between. CDR3 size: 17 residues. The DNA for the CDR3 is TGCGCCAGCAGCCAAGATAAGGGATTAAGGTTCTCCTACGAGCAGTACTTC. Translation gives CASSQDKGLRFSYEQYF.

This rearrangement joins TRBV15 to TRBJ2-7; D call uncertain. This CDR3 is built from 15 residues. CDR1 and CDR2 (germline): LNHNV, YYDKDF (reference sequence). Trimming shortened V by 3 bases and J by 7 bases, and 19 bases separated the two germline ends. The CDR3 DNA sequence: TGTGCCACCAGCAGCGGGTCATTTGGGTACAATGAGCAGTACTTC. Amino acids: CATSSGSFGYNEQYF.

This sequence joins TRBV21-1 and TRBJ1-1. TRBV21-1 is a pseudogene. The CDR3 length is 14 residues. CDR3 DNA sequence: TGTGCCAGCCCCGGACAAGCAATGAACACTGAAGCTTTCTTT. This translates into CASPGQAMNTEAFF.

V is TRBV6-2 or TRBV6-3 and J is TRBJ2-2; the D is unclear. The CDR3 spans 15 residues. Deletions cut 2 bases from V and 4 bases from J, with 11 bases between. Germline V gives CDR1 MNHEY, CDR2 SVGEGT. As DNA, the CDR3 is TGTGCCAGCAGTTACGTTATCTCAGGCACCGGGGAGCTGTTTTTT. This translates into CASSYVISGTGELFF.

This clonotype appeared a single time. The CDR3 nucleotides are TGCAGCGCCGTCCTGGGGGCCACCTACGAGCAGTACTTC. Encoded protein: CSAVLGATYEQYF. The rearrangement links TRBV29-1 to TRBJ2-7; D is perhaps TRBD1 (6 bases). This CDR3 has 13 amino acids. Between the trimmed V and J ends, which lost 7 bases and 2 bases, there was a span of 15 bases. The germline V gene has CDR1 SQVTM and CDR2 ANQGSEA.

The chain employs TRBV7-9 and TRBJ2-2; TRBD2 might be the D (5 bases). Germline-derived CDR1 and CDR2 are SEHNR and FQNEAQ (reference sequence). The CDR3 is 11 amino acids. Trimming took off 9 bases at V and 7 bases at J, with 9 bases between the two ends. Here the CDR3 reads CASDYRGELFF. The CDR3 DNA is TGTGCCAGTGACTACCGCGGGGAGCTGTTTTTT.

The CDR3 loop is CAISGGHQPQHF. CDR3 DNA sequence: TGTGCCATCAGTGGGGGACATCAGCCCCAGCATTTT. This chain joins TRBV10-3 and TRBJ1-5; perhaps TRBD1 as D (5 bases). Germline CDR1 ENHRY, CDR2 SYGVKD. CDR3 length: 12 residues. V lost 4 bases and J 5 bases, leaving 6 bases between the germline ends.

This clonotype was observed a handful of times. V usage is TRBV5-1 and J usage is TRBJ2-4, with TRBD2 matching 9 bases. TRBJ2-7 matches the DNA end more closely, so the J call is doubtful. Germline CDR1 and CDR2: SGHRS and YFSETQ. CDR3 length: 14 residues. The CDR3 is CASSLSGGIAEQYF. The CDR3 nucleotides are TGCGCCAGCAGCTTAAGCGGGGGGATCGCCGAGCAGTACTTC.

The rearrangement uses TRBV6-2 or TRBV6-3 and TRBJ2-1; 10 positions agree with TRBD1. CDR3 length: 17 amino acids. Germline V lookup: CDR1 MNHEY, CDR2 SVGEGT. The trim removed 2 bases at V and 8 bases at J, leaving 12 bases unmatched. In DNA, the CDR3 is TGTGCCAGCAGTTACCACCGCCCCGACAGGGGGCGCTATGAGCAGTTCTTC. Protein product: CASSYHRPDRGRYEQFF.